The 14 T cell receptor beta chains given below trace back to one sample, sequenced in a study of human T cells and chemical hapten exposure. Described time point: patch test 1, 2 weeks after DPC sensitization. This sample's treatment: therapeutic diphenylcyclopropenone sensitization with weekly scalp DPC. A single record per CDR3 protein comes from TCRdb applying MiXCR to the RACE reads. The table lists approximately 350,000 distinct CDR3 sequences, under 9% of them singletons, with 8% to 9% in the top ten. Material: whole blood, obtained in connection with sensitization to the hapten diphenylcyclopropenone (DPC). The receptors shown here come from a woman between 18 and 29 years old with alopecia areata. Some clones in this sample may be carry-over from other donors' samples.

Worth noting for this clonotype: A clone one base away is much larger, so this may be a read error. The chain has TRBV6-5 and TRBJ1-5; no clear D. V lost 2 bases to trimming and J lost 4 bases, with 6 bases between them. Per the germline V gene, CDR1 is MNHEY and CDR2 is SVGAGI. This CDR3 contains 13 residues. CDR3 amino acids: CASSYAGNQPQHF. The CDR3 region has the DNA TGTGCCAGCAGTTACGCGGGGAATCAGCCCCAGCATTTT.

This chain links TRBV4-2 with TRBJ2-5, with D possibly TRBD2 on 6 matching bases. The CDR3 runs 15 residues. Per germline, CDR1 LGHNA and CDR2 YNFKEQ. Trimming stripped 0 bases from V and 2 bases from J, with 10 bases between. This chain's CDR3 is CASSQEGGRQETQYF. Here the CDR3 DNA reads TGTGCCAGCAGCCAAGAGGGGGGACGACAAGAGACCCAGTACTTC.

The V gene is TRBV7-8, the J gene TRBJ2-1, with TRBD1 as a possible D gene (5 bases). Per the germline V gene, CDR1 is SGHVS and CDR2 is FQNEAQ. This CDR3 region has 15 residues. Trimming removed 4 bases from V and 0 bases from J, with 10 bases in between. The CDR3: CASSSDSRSYNEQFF. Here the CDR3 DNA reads TGTGCCAGCAGCTCTGACAGCCGCTCCTACAATGAGCAGTTCTTC.

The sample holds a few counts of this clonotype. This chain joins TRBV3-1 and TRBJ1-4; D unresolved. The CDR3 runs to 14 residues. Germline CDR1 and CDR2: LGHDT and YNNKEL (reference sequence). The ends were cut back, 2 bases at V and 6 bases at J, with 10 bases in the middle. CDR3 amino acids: CASSQSFEDEKLFF. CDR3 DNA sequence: TGTGCCAGCAGCCAAAGCTTCGAGGATGAAAAACTGTTTTTT.

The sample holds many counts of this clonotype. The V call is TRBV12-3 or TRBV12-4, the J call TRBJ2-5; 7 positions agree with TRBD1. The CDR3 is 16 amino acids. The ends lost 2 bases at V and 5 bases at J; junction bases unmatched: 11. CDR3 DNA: TGTGCCAGCAGTTTACAAGGGGGCGCTTCCGCCGAGACCCAGTACTTC. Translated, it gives CASSLQGGASAETQYF.

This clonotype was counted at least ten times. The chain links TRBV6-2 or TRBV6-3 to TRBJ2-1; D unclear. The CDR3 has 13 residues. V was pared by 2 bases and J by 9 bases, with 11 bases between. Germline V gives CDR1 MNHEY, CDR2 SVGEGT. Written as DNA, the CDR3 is TGTGCCAGCAGTTACCCCAGCTCGGGTGAGCAGTTCTTC. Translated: CASSYPSSGEQFF.

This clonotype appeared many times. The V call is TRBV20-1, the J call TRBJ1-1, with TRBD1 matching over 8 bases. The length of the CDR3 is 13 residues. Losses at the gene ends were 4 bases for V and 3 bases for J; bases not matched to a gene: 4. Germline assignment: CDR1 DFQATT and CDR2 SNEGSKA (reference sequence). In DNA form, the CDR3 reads TGCAGTGCTAAAGACAGGGGTGACACTGAAGCTTTCTTT. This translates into CSAKDRGDTEAFF.

This chain's CDR3 is CASSPPGAGGSPEAFF. The CDR3 nucleotides are TGTGCCAGCAGCCCCCCTGGGGCAGGGGGCAGCCCTGAAGCTTTCTTT. The rearrangement uses TRBV7-2 and TRBJ1-1, with 8 bases matching TRBD1. This CDR3 comprises 16 residues. Germline lookup yields CDR1 SGHTA and CDR2 FQGNSA. With 5 bases clipped from V and 6 bases from J, the junction kept 14 bases outside the gene matches.

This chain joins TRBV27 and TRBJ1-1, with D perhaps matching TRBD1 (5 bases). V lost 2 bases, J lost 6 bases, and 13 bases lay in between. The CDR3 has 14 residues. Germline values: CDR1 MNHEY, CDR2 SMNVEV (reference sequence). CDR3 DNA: TGTGCCAGCAGTTTAGGGGCGGTGGGGGCTGAAGCTTTCTTT. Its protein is CASSLGAVGAEAFF.

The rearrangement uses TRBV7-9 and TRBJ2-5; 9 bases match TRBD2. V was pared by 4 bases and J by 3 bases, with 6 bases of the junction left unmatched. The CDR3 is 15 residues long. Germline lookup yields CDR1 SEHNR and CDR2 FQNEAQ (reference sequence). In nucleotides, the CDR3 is TGTGCCAGCAGCTCTGTGACTAGCGGCAAAGAGACCCAGTACTTC. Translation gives CASSSVTSGKETQYF. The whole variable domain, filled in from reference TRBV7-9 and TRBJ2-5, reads DTGVSQNPRHKITKRGQNVTFRCDPISEHNRLYWYRQTLGQGPEFLTYFQNEAQLEKSRLLSDRFSAERPKGSFSTLEIQRTEQGDSAMYLCASSSVTSGKETQYFGPGTRLLVL.

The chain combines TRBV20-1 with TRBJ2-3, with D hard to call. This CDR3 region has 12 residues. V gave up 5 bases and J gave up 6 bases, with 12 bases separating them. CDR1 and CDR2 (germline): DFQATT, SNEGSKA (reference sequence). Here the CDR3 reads CSAERRTDTQYF. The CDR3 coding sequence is TGCAGTGCTGAACGACGAACGGATACGCAGTATTTT.

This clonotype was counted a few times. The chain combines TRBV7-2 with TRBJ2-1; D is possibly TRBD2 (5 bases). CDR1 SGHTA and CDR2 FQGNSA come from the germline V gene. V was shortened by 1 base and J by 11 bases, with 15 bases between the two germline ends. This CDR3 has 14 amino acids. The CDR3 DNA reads TGTGCCAGCAGCTTAGAATGGAGTAGAGGGCAGCAGTTCTTC. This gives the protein CASSLEWSRGQQFF.

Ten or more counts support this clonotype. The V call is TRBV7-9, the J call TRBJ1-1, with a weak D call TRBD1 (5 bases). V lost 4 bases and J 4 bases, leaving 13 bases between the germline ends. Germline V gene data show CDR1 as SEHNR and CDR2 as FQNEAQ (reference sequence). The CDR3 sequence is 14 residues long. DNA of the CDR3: TGTGCCAGCAGCTATGAGCTTAGGGGCACTGAAGCTTTCTTT. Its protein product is CASSYELRGTEAFF.

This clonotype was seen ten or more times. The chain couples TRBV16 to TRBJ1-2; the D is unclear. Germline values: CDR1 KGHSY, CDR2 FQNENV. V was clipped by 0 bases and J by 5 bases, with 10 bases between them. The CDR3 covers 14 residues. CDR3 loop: CASSQSIQSYGYTF. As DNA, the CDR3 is TGTGCCAGCAGCCAATCCATACAAAGTTATGGCTACACCTTC.